This T cell receptor beta chain came from a study of cytomegalovirus exposure and HLA in healthy donors (dated by TCRdb to the late 2010s). In terms of the full investigation: The 500 to 700 repertoires of the first cohort and the roughly 120 validation repertoires were produced on the same platform, according to a later analysis. High-throughput TCR immunosequencing, statistical association of individual TCRs with disease status, and machine learning were combined to predict cytomegalovirus infection status. Along with the roughly 710-subject first cohort, a separate validation cohort of over 90 different subjects was used. The study aimed to test whether cataloging public T cell receptors could reveal signatures of past pathogen exposure.

Overall study outcomes, separate from this receptor: Cytomegalovirus status was reported to be diagnosed by the classifier with high specificity and sensitivity in both the original and validation cohorts. According to the authors, the approach could potentially be generalized to other disease states and immunological phenotypes. A total of fewer than 200 TCR beta chains were listed by the study as associated with cytomegalovirus. A later analysis found that TCRs clustered in the first cohort also tended to co-occur in the roughly 120 validation repertoires, with 94% of cluster scores above 0. A few of the identified cytomegalovirus-associated TCR beta chains were confirmed in vitro to be specific for cytomegalovirus antigens. A later analysis had no HLA typing for the validation cohort, so co-occurrence there was scored across all 110 or so repertoires. Across donors, most TCR sequences were observed very rarely, whereas some public TCRs were present in many individuals.

Trimmed from V: 0 bases; trimmed from J: 8 bases; junction bases lacking a gene match: 4. Spanning cysteine to phenylalanine, the CDR3 consists of 13 amino acids. The entry retains the CDR3 DNA only, 39 bases that are in frame from base 1. Looking up the germline V gene yields CDR1 SGHRS and CDR2 YFSETQ. Donors formed part of the validation cohort, which comprised 120 subjects and was distinct from the first cohort of fewer than 750 subjects. The library relied on the immunoSEQ multiplex PCR assay. Processing in the source paper ran as follows. A statistical classification framework was built to diagnose cytomegalovirus status from the catalog of TCR beta chain sequences. TCRdb provides this immuneACCESS table in a form limited to in-frame rearrangements. Some clones are lacking; in checked studies, under half of them reflect an unresolved V gene, and why the rest are absent is not known. The D gene and trimming were derived from the DNA, and the V and J assignments and clone size from that table. This sample lists about 150,000 clones; 70% to 90% were detected once. 2.5% to 3% of the sample belongs to the ten largest clones.

With respect to this clone: This receptor's antigen is unknown. There are no base qualities to consult, and no much larger clone falls within one base.

The chain links TRBV5-1 with TRBJ1-2; 7 junctional bases match TRBD1. Sequenced material: PBMCs. This TCR was recovered from a man in his late teens or twenties in good health and CMV-seronegative. Here is the DNA: TGCGCCAGCAGCTTGGGTCAGGGGGAGGGCTACACCTTC. It codes for CASSLGQGEGYTF.